This entry lists 5 T cell receptor beta chains sequenced from one sample in a study of Graves' ophthalmopathy and Graves' hyperthyroidism. CDR3 regions of TCR beta were amplified from RNA transcripts. The first round was an RT-PCR with HTBI primers, and the second round was a multiplex PCR. TCRdb reprocessed the multiplex PCR reads with MiXCR, giving one entry per CDR3 protein. The table lists approximately 160,000 distinct CDR3 sequences, approximately 38% of them singletons, with around 5.5% in the top ten. Source material: peripheral blood. These receptors were taken from a woman aged 40 to 50 with Graves' ophthalmopathy.

This clonotype was counted at least ten times. The CDR3 region is CASSLGSGASTEAFF. The CDR3 region has the DNA TGTGCCAGCAGCTTAGGGTCGGGAGCAAGCACTGAAGCTTTCTTT. V usage is TRBV13 and J usage is TRBJ1-1; D gene ambiguous. Looked up from germline, CDR1 is PRHDT and CDR2 is FYEKMQ (reference sequence). V was shortened by 0 bases and J by 4 bases, with 12 bases between the two germline ends. The CDR3 contains 15 residues.

CDR3 DNA: TGTGCCAGCAGCTCTCAGGGGGGTATCAATCAGCCCCAGCATTTT. Its protein product is CASSSQGGINQPQHF. This chain uses TRBV12-3 or TRBV12-4 with TRBJ1-5; 7 nucleotides match TRBD1. The CDR3 is 15 amino acids. With V trimmed by 6 bases and J by 3 bases, 8 bases remained unmatched.

This rearrangement joins TRBV7-2 to TRBJ2-7, with TRBD1 matching over 8 bases. With V trimmed by 7 bases and J by 1 base, 6 bases remained unmatched. The CDR3 covers 14 residues. CDR1 is SGHTA and CDR2 is FQGNSA in the germline V gene. The CDR3 protein is CASTGQGASYEQYF. CDR3 coding DNA: TGTGCCAGCACCGGGCAGGGGGCTTCCTACGAGCAGTACTTC.

This rearrangement joins TRBV28 to TRBJ2-7; TRBD2 aligns across 9 bases. J gave up 3 bases and V 4 bases, and 7 bases lay outside the gene matches. CDR3 size: 15 residues. Germline V gene sequence: CDR1 MDHEN, CDR2 SYDVKM. The CDR3 sequence: CASSSKLAGVYEQYF. In nucleotides, the CDR3 is TGTGCCAGCAGTTCCAAATTAGCGGGAGTCTACGAGCAGTACTTC.

V gene TRBV7-8 combines with J gene TRBJ2-5; D may be TRBD2 (5 bases). The CDR3 contains 14 residues. Looked up from germline, CDR1 is SGHVS and CDR2 is FQNEAQ. With 1 base removed from V and 3 bases from J, the gap between germline ends came to 9 bases. CDR3 nucleotide sequence: TGTGCCAGCAGCTTAGAACCGGGAAAAGAGACCCAGTACTTC. It specifies CASSLEPGKETQYF.